The text below deals with one T cell receptor (beta chain). The antigen is unknown. This CDR3 has 15 residues. Germline V gene data show CDR1 as MNHEY and CDR2 as SMNVEV (reference sequence). V was clipped by 2 bases and J by 2 bases; unmatched bases: 6. Sequencing used immunoSEQ multiplex PCR; TCRdb keeps in-frame clones, though not all of them. The top ten hold approximately 1.6% of the sample, which has over 110,000 clones, roughly 90% seen once. Researchers grouped second doses given at about 4 or about 12 weeks into one pool. The data belong to a study of T cell responses to AZD1222 COVID-19 vaccine. General observations from the study: The donors showed a predominance of white British ancestry and of females, with possible underestimation of clonal diversity.

Sequences were derived from peripheral blood, sampled 28 days after the second AZD1222 dose. V and J are TRBV27 and TRBJ2-7; 7 bases agree with TRBD2. This receptor was obtained from an adult who received the AZD1222 COVID-19 vaccine. The CDR3 bases are TGTGCCAGCAGTTTAAACCCCGGGGGGACCTACGAGCAGTACTTC. It yields the protein CASSLNPGGTYEQYF.